This entry lists 21 T cell receptor beta chains sequenced from one sample in a study of blood T cell repertoires in COVID-19. Sequenced by immunoSEQ multiplex PCR; TCRdb stores in-frame clones only, minus some. The repertoire holds over 150,000 clones, with approximately 82% as singletons. Sequenced sample: peripheral blood. These receptor sequences come from a woman of 80 years or more with active or convalescent COVID-19.

V and J are TRBV6-5 and TRBJ1-2; 12 positions match TRBD1. The CDR3 consists of 15 residues. The germline V gene encodes CDR1 MNHEY and CDR2 SVGAGI. With V trimmed by 6 bases and J by 6 bases, 8 bases remained unmatched. The CDR3, as DNA: TGTGCCAGCAGCCGCGGGACAGGGGGCTTAGATGGCTACACCTTC. As protein: CASSRGTGGLDGYTF.

This clone was picked up a small number of times. The V gene is TRBV19, the J gene TRBJ1-1, with 11 bases aligning to TRBD1. Trimming cost V 5 bases and J 4 bases; bases outside gene matches: 3. Germline CDR1 is LNHDA and CDR2 is SQIVND (reference sequence). The CDR3 covers 14 residues. As DNA, the CDR3 is TGTGCCAGTAGTCTAGGGACAGGGGGCACTGAAGCTTTCTTT. It encodes CASSLGTGGTEAFF. The whole variable domain, filled in from reference TRBV19 and TRBJ1-1, reads DGGITQSPKYLFRKEGQNVTLSCEQNLNHDAMYWYRQDPGQGLRLIYYSQIVNDFQKGDIAEGYSVSREKKESFPLTVTSAQKNPTAFYLCASSLGTGGTEAFFGQGTRLTVV.

The genes are TRBV28 and TRBJ2-1; 15 nucleotides match TRBD2. The V and J ends lost 4 bases and 1 base, in that order; junction bases with no gene match: 11. Germline loops: CDR1 MDHEN, CDR2 SYDVKM. The CDR3 extends over 20 amino acids. CDR3: CASSSPRTSGRGGSYNEQFF. CDR3 coding DNA: TGTGCCAGCAGTTCTCCCCGGACTAGCGGGAGGGGTGGGTCCTACAATGAGCAGTTCTTC.

V and J are TRBV24-1 and TRBJ2-7; D unclear. Germline CDR1 KGHDR, CDR2 SFDVKD. V lost 4 bases and J lost 6, with 9 bases in between. There are 12 residues in the CDR3. CDR3 sequence: CATSDPSGEQYF. The CDR3 DNA reads as TGTGCCACCAGTGACCCTTCCGGCGAGCAGTACTTC.

The rearrangement joins TRBV2 to TRBJ2-5, with 8 bases matching TRBD1. Germline CDR1 is SNHLY and CDR2 is FYNNEI. V lost 4 bases, J lost 5 bases, and 3 bases stayed unmatched. This CDR3 contains 13 residues. CDR3 nucleotides: TGTGCCAGCAGTGGACAGGGGATTGAGACCCAGTACTTC. This translates into CASSGQGIETQYF.

This clone was seen only a few times. V gene TRBV9 combines with J gene TRBJ2-5, with D unresolved. CDR3 size: 14 residues. Germline CDR1 and CDR2: SGDLS and YYNGEE. Trimming pared 1 base from V and 0 bases from J, leaving 7 bases between. DNA of the CDR3: TGTGCCAGCAGCGTATCTGTTAACCAAGAGACCCAGTACTTC. It codes for CASSVSVNQETQYF.

V is TRBV9 and J is TRBJ2-7; the match to TRBD2 covers 7 bases. This CDR3 comprises 17 residues. Germline loops: CDR1 SGDLS, CDR2 YYNGEE. V was pared by 0 bases and J by 6 bases, with 15 bases of the junction left unmatched. CDR3 nucleotides: TGTGCCAGCAGCGTAGATAGTAGCGGGTTCTATTTGGGCGAGCAGTACTTC. Its protein product is CASSVDSSGFYLGEQYF.

This sequence joins TRBV19 and TRBJ2-3, with D possibly TRBD1 on 6 matching bases. The CDR3 runs to 16 residues. The germline V gene encodes CDR1 LNHDA and CDR2 SQIVND (reference sequence). V shed 5 bases and J shed 3 bases, with 18 bases lying between them. The CDR3 bases are TGTGCCAGTAGTGAGGTGAGGGGGATCAGGACAGATACGCAGTATTTT. Protein product: CASSEVRGIRTDTQYF.

The chain combines TRBV19 with TRBJ2-2; D ambiguous. Germline-derived CDR1 and CDR2 are LNHDA and SQIVND (reference sequence). V was trimmed by 8 bases and J by 7 bases, leaving 11 bases between them. The CDR3 runs to 12 residues. As DNA, the CDR3 is TGTGCCAGTCGCGGAAGTGTCGGGGAGCTGTTTTTT. Its protein product is CASRGSVGELFF.

The rearrangement uses TRBV12-5 and TRBJ1-1, with D unclear. Looked up from germline, CDR1 is LGHNT and CDR2 is FRNRAP. There are 14 residues in the CDR3. Trimming shortened V by 10 bases and J by 6 bases, and 21 bases separated the two germline ends. CDR3 loop: CATSNAPSRAEAFF. In nucleotides, the CDR3 is TGTGCTACTTCAAATGCCCCCTCGCGGGCTGAAGCTTTCTTT.

The chain couples TRBV5-5 to TRBJ2-1, with 15 bases matching TRBD2. CDR3 length: 15 residues. V shed 3 bases, J shed 9 bases, and the junction held 4 bases outside the gene matches. Germline V lookup: CDR1 SGHKS, CDR2 YYEKEE (reference sequence). The CDR3 nucleotides read TGTGCCAGCAGCTGGGGGACTAGCGGGAGGAGTGAGCAGTTCTTC. Amino acids: CASSWGTSGRSEQFF.

The V call is TRBV4-2, the J call TRBJ2-7; D remains ambiguous. V gave up 0 bases and J gave up 7 bases, with 10 bases separating them. CDR1 LGHNA and CDR2 YNFKEQ come from the germline V gene. This CDR3 spans 13 amino acids. CDR3 amino acids: CASSQDLELEQYF. The CDR3 DNA is TGTGCCAGCAGCCAAGATCTGGAGTTAGAGCAGTACTTC.

The genes are TRBV25-1 and TRBJ1-5; D is possibly TRBD1 (5 bases). The V gene's germline CDR1 is MGHDK and CDR2 SYGVNS. This CDR3 contains 14 residues. The V end was cut by 6 bases, the J end by 8 bases, with 17 bases between. CDR3 bases: TGTGCCAGCAGCTTATCAGCGGCGGGGGAGCCCCAGCATTTT. Its translation: CASSLSAAGEPQHF. Supplemented by reference TRBV25-1 and TRBJ1-5, the full variable domain reads EADIYQTPRYLVIGTGKKITLECSQTMGHDKMYWYQQDPGMELHLIHYSYGVNSTEKGDLSSESTVSRIRTEHFPLTLESARPSHTSQYLCASSLSAAGEPQHFGDGTRLSIL.

The table lists this clone with a few counts. The V call is TRBV6-1, the J call TRBJ1-2; unclear D gene. Trimming removed 1 base from V and 6 bases from J, with 15 bases in between. The CDR3 loop spans 15 amino acids. Germline V gene sequence: CDR1 MNHNS, CDR2 SASEGT. CDR3 sequence: CASSEGVTGSNGYTF. The CDR3 bases are TGTGCCAGCAGTGAAGGGGTTACCGGGTCGAATGGCTACACCTTC.

The gene calls are TRBV13 and TRBJ2-1, with D tentatively TRBD2 (6 bases). V was clipped by 2 bases and J by 5 bases, with 16 bases between them. CDR1 and CDR2 (germline): PRHDT, FYEKMQ (reference sequence). This CDR3 has 16 amino acids. CDR3 sequence reads: CASSLRGRGFNNEQFF. CDR3 sequence (DNA): TGTGCCAGCAGCTTAAGGGGCCGGGGGTTTAACAATGAGCAGTTCTTC.

The chain carries TRBV5-1 and TRBJ2-7; D is possibly TRBD2 (7 bases). V dropped 3 bases and J dropped 2 bases, with 15 bases sitting between them. This CDR3 contains 15 residues. Per germline, CDR1 SGHRS and CDR2 YFSETQ. CDR3 nucleotide sequence: TGCGCCAGCAGCTATGGAGGGGGAGGGCCCTACGAGCAGTACTTC. It specifies CASSYGGGGPYEQYF.

This chain uses TRBV28 with TRBJ1-3, with unresolved D. Germline V lookup: CDR1 MDHEN, CDR2 SYDVKM. This CDR3 has 16 residues. Trimming cost V 3 bases and J 4 bases, with 16 bases left between them. CDR3 in DNA: TGTGCCAGCAGTTTCCGTGGACTGGGTGGGGGAAACACCATATATTTT. It encodes CASSFRGLGGGNTIYF.

The chain couples TRBV6-2 or TRBV6-3 to TRBJ1-2; D not resolved. V was clipped by 4 bases and J by 4 bases, with 16 bases between them. The CDR3 length is 15 residues. Germline CDR1 MNHEY, CDR2 SVGEGT. The CDR3 spells CASSSPEGSSYGYTF. CDR3 coding DNA: TGTGCCAGCAGTTCGCCGGAAGGCTCTAGCTATGGCTACACCTTC.

V is TRBV2 and J is TRBJ2-5, with D perhaps matching TRBD2 (6 bases). Germline assignment: CDR1 SNHLY and CDR2 FYNNEI. CDR3 length: 16 residues. V lost 6 bases and J 2 bases, leaving 19 bases between the germline ends. CDR3 in amino acids: CASSPLAGTGQETQYF. For the CDR3, the DNA is TGTGCCAGCAGCCCTCTCGCCGGGACTGGACAAGAGACCCAGTACTTC. Full variable domain (remainder filled in from reference TRBV2 and TRBJ2-5): EPEVTQTPSHQVTQMGQEVILRCVPISNHLYFYWYRQILGQKVEFLVSFYNNEISEKSEIFDDQFSVERPDGSNFTLKIRSTKLEDSAMYFCASSPLAGTGQETQYFGPGTRLLVL.

The chain joins TRBV5-1 to TRBJ1-1, with a weak D call TRBD1 (6 bases). V lost 4 bases and J 3 bases, leaving 13 bases between the germline ends. This CDR3 is built from 14 residues. The germline gives CDR1 SGHRS, CDR2 YFSETQ. The CDR3 is CASSVGTKDTEAFF. For the CDR3, the DNA is TGCGCCAGCAGCGTCGGGACAAAGGACACTGAAGCTTTCTTT.

This chain links TRBV6-5 with TRBJ2-5; D uncertain. The V gene's germline CDR1 is MNHEY and CDR2 SVGAGI. This CDR3 has 13 amino acids. The ends were cut back, 2 bases at V and 7 bases at J, with 11 bases in the middle. The CDR3, as DNA: TGTGCCAGCAGTTACACTCCGAGAACGACCCAGTACTTC. It codes for CASSYTPRTTQYF.